A single sample is the source of the 8 T cell receptor beta chains below, sequenced in a study of T cell responses to AZD1222 COVID-19 vaccine. TCRdb's copy holds only in-frame clones and misses some; the assay was immunoSEQ multiplex PCR. The data show approximately 150,000 clones, with approximately 90% seen just once and 1.3% held by the top ten. The specimen was peripheral blood, collected on day 0 of AZD1222 vaccination. The receptors were sampled from an adult in good health.

The V and J genes are TRBV11-2 and TRBJ1-2; D call uncertain. Germline V CDR1 and CDR2: SGHAT, FQNNGV. This CDR3 has 13 residues. The ends were cut back, 1 base at V and 4 bases at J, with 7 bases in the middle. The CDR3 spells CASSLGELYGYTF. The DNA of the CDR3 is TGTGCCAGCAGCTTAGGGGAACTCTATGGCTACACCTTC.

The chain combines TRBV18 with TRBJ1-4; D gene ambiguous. This CDR3 has 12 residues. Trimming left V 3 bases short and J 8 bases short, with 7 bases between. The germline CDR1 and CDR2 sequences are KGHSH and LQKENI. The CDR3 sequence is CASSPGREKLFF. CDR3 coding DNA: TGTGCCAGCTCACCCGGCAGAGAAAAACTGTTTTTT.

This chain connects TRBV6-5 to TRBJ1-6, with D tentatively TRBD1 (5 bases). CDR1 and CDR2 from the germline V gene are MNHEY and SVGAGI. Trimming removed 5 bases at V and 7 bases at J, with 12 bases between. This CDR3 comprises 14 residues. CDR3 residues: CASSIGTVNSPLHF. CDR3 coding DNA: TGTGCCAGCAGTATTGGGACTGTAAATTCACCCCTCCACTTT.

The V and J genes are TRBV18 and TRBJ1-3, with no clear D. There are 16 residues in the CDR3. The germline V and J ends were trimmed by 3 bases and 0 bases, with 12 bases remaining between them. Germline CDR1 reads KGHSH; CDR2 reads LQKENI. The CDR3 sequence: CASSPYRPNSGNTIYF. The DNA of the CDR3 is TGTGCCAGCTCACCCTACAGACCCAACTCTGGAAACACCATATATTTT.

The J gene is TRBJ1-2, the V gene TRBV29-1, with D perhaps matching TRBD1 (5 bases). The CDR3 extends over 14 amino acids. Germline V gene lookup returns CDR1 SQVTM and CDR2 ANQGSEA. The V and J ends lost 0 bases and 6 bases respectively, with 14 bases between them. CDR3 sequence (DNA): TGCAGCGTTGAAGATCCGGCAGGGAGGGATGGCTACACCTTC. It yields the protein CSVEDPAGRDGYTF. The complete variable domain, with remaining parts taken from reference TRBV29-1 and TRBJ1-2, reads SAVISQKPSRDICQRGTSLTIQCQVDSQVTMMFWYRQQPGQSLTLIATANQGSEATYESGFVIDKFPISRPNLTFSTLTVSNMSPEDSSIYLCSVEDPAGRDGYTFGSGTRLTVV.

This clone appeared a single time. The gene calls are TRBV6-5 and TRBJ1-6; 7 bases line up with TRBD1. Germline CDR1 and CDR2: MNHEY and SVGAGI. With 6 bases clipped from V and 7 bases from J, the junction kept 9 bases outside the gene matches. The CDR3 is 15 residues long. CDR3 bases: TGTGCCAGCAGGACAGGGCTGGCTAGAAATTCACCCCTCCACTTT. Protein product: CASRTGLARNSPLHF.

The chain couples TRBV5-1 to TRBJ2-5, with D possibly being TRBD1 (6 bases). The CDR3 totals 17 residues. The germline CDR1 and CDR2 sequences are SGHRS and YFSETQ. The V end lost 1 base, the J end lost 5 bases, and 21 bases lay between the germline ends. This CDR3 is CASSLTRTGLVSETQYF. The CDR3 nucleotides read TGCGCCAGCAGCTTGACCCGAACAGGGTTGGTTTCCGAGACCCAGTACTTC. The variable domain in full, completed from reference TRBV5-1 and TRBJ2-5, reads KAGVTQTPRYLIKTRGQQVTLSCSPISGHRSVSWYQQTPGQGLQFLFEYFSETQRNKGNFPGRFSGRQFSNSRSEMNVSTLELGDSALYLCASSLTRTGLVSETQYFGPGTRLLVL.

The CDR3 is CASSDYPSKVYEQYF. The CDR3 DNA is TGCGCCAGCAGTGACTACCCCAGTAAGGTCTACGAGCAGTACTTC. V and J are TRBV10-1 and TRBJ2-7; D not certain. Trimming shortened V by 3 bases and J by 3 bases, and 15 bases separated the two germline ends. This CDR3 has 15 residues. Germline CDR1 WNHNN, CDR2 SYGVQD (reference sequence).